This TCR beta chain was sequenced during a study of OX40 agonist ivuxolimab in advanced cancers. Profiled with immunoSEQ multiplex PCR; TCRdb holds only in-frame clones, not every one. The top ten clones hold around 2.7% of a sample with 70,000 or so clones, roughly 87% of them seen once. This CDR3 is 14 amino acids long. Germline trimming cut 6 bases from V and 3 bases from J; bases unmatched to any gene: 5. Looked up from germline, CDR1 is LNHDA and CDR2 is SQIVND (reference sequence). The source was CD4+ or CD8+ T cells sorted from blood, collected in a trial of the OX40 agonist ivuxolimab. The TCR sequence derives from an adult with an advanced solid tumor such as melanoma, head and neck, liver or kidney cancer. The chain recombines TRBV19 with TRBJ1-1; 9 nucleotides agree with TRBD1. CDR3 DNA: TGTGCCAGTAGGGGGACAGGGAGGGACACTGAAGCTTTCTTT. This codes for CASRGTGRDTEAFF.